Shown below are 13 T cell receptor beta chains from a single sample sequenced in a study of identical twins. In TCRdb, the 5' RACE reads were re-called with MiXCR into one record per CDR3 protein. The table has 700,000 or so distinct CDR3 sequences, around 8.3% seen once; the top ten hold approximately 0.89%. These records were also assigned to another study, of yellow fever vaccine responses in identical twins.

The sequenced material came from PBMCs. These receptors originate from a woman between 18 and 30 years old in good health.

The table lists this clonotype with many counts. CDR3 in DNA: TGTGCCAGCAGCCAAGGGGGGATCGGCGAGACCCAGTACTTC. Amino acids: CASSQGGIGETQYF. The gene calls are TRBV3-1 and TRBJ2-5; perhaps D is TRBD1 or TRBD2 (5 bases each). The CDR3 is made up of 14 amino acids. V lost 1 base and J lost 5, with 11 bases in between. Germline CDR1 LGHDT, CDR2 YNNKEL (reference sequence).

This clonotype appeared a few times. The chain links TRBV14 to TRBJ2-7; D remains unclear. Per germline, CDR1 SGHDN and CDR2 FVKESK. The CDR3 consists of 15 residues. Trimming left V 0 bases short and J 2 bases short, with 11 bases between. This chain's CDR3 is CASSQEWAYTYEQYF. In DNA form, the CDR3 reads TGTGCCAGCAGCCAAGAGTGGGCCTATACCTACGAGCAGTACTTC.

The J gene is TRBJ2-2, the V gene TRBV19; D unresolved. V lost 4 bases, J lost 0 bases, and 6 bases lay in between. Germline CDR1 and CDR2: LNHDA and SQIVND (reference sequence). The CDR3 is 14 amino acids. The CDR3 protein is CASSTLTNTGELFF. CDR3 nucleotides: TGTGCCAGTAGTACCCTTACGAACACCGGGGAGCTGTTTTTT.

This clonotype has a handful of counts. The chain employs TRBV27 and TRBJ1-4, with 10 bases that match TRBD1. The CDR3 sequence is 17 residues long. From germline, CDR1 is MNHEY and CDR2 SMNVEV (reference sequence). Losses at the gene ends were 1 base for V and 5 bases for J; bases not matched to a gene: 7. As DNA, the CDR3 is TGTGCCAGCAGTTTATTTCCTGGACAGGGGGTAAATGAAAAACTGTTTTTT. This gives the protein CASSLFPGQGVNEKLFF.

This clonotype was observed many times. This chain uses TRBV9 with TRBJ2-5; TRBD2 matches 12 bases. The CDR3 totals 15 residues. J lost 4 bases, V lost 3 bases, and 4 bases had no gene match. Germline values: CDR1 SGDLS, CDR2 YYNGEE. CDR3 DNA: TGTGCCAGCAGCGAGTCGGGACTAGCGGGAGAGACCCAGTACTTC. This encodes CASSESGLAGETQYF.

J is TRBJ1-6 and V is TRBV4-1; 9 bases align to TRBD1. The germline CDR1 and CDR2 sequences are MGHRA and YSYEKL. This CDR3 contains 15 residues. Germline trimming cut 0 bases from V and 17 bases from J; bases unmatched to any gene: 11. The CDR3 loop reads CASSQENRGPRPVHF. The CDR3 coding sequence is TGCGCCAGCAGCCAAGAAAACAGGGGGCCCAGGCCAGTCCACTTT.

The chain combines TRBV6-1 with TRBJ2-3; 11 bases match TRBD2. CDR3 length: 16 amino acids. Germline V gives CDR1 MNHNS, CDR2 SASEGT. Trimming at V came to 0 bases and at J to 5 bases, leaving 4 bases not matched to a gene. The CDR3 sequence: CASSEALAGGQDTQYF. The CDR3 coding sequence is TGTGCCAGCAGTGAAGCGCTAGCGGGGGGTCAAGATACGCAGTATTTT.

This clonotype was seen more than once but under ten times. The CDR3 sequence: CSVAPRLAETGELFF. CDR3 nucleotide sequence: TGCAGCGTTGCGCCCCGACTAGCGGAAACCGGGGAGCTGTTTTTT. The V gene is TRBV29-1, the J gene TRBJ2-2, with TRBD2 identical over 9 bases. Germline V CDR1 and CDR2: SQVTM, ANQGSEA. The ends lost 4 bases at V and 5 bases at J; junction bases unmatched: 8. CDR3 length: 15 residues.

This clonotype came up a few times. The J gene is TRBJ2-4, the V gene TRBV7-2; D may be TRBD1 or TRBD2 (5 bases each). Deletions cut 4 bases from V and 9 bases from J, with 19 bases between. Germline lookup yields CDR1 SGHTA and CDR2 FQGNSA. The CDR3 is 15 amino acids. The CDR3 DNA reads as TGTGCCAGCAGCTGGGGCCGGGTAGGGGACGGCATTCAGTACTTC. It encodes CASSWGRVGDGIQYF.

This chain links TRBV15 with TRBJ2-7; D unresolved. This CDR3 has 15 residues. Germline-derived CDR1 and CDR2 are LNHNV and YYDKDF (reference sequence). The germline V and J ends were trimmed by 4 bases and 2 bases, with 15 bases remaining between them. CDR3 DNA sequence: TGTGCCACCAGCAAAGACCGGACGGGCGCCTACGAGCAGTACTTC. The encoded protein is CATSKDRTGAYEQYF.

There are a few counts of this clonotype. The chain has TRBV4-2 and TRBJ2-7; 7 positions match TRBD1. Trimming at V came to 6 bases and at J to 6 bases, leaving 8 bases not matched to a gene. Germline CDR1 is LGHNA and CDR2 is YNFKEQ. This CDR3 is built from 13 residues. CDR3 sequence: CASSDFGQAEQYF. The CDR3 DNA sequence: TGTGCCAGCAGTGACTTTGGACAGGCCGAGCAGTACTTC.

In its sample, this clonotype was seen many times. The CDR3 loop reads CASSRDFQETQYF. For the CDR3, the DNA is TGTGCCAGCAGCCGGGACTTTCAAGAGACCCAGTACTTC. The chain is built from TRBV7-9 and TRBJ2-5; possibly TRBD2 for D (6 bases). Germline loops: CDR1 SEHNR, CDR2 FQNEAQ (reference sequence). The CDR3 has 13 residues. V shed 5 bases and J shed 2 bases, with 9 bases lying between them.

This clonotype was recorded at least ten times. The gene calls are TRBV25-1 and TRBJ2-5, with 10 bases matching TRBD2. This CDR3 contains 18 residues. With 2 bases clipped from V and 0 bases from J, the junction kept 9 bases outside the gene matches. CDR1 MGHDK and CDR2 SYGVNS come from the germline V gene. The CDR3 nucleotides read TGTGCCAGCAGTGAAACTTGGACTAGCGGAGCTCACCAAGAGACCCAGTACTTC. Protein sequence: CASSETWTSGAHQETQYF.